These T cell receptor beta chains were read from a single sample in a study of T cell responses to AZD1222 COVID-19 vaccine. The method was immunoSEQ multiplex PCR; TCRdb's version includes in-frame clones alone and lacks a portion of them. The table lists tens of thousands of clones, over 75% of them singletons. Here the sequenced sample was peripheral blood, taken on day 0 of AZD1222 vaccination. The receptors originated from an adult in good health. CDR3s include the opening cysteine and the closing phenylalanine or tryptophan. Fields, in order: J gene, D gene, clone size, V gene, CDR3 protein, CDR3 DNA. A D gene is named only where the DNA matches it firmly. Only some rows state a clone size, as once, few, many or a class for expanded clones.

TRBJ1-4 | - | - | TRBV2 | CASSGGIGNEKLFF | TGTGCCAGCAGTGGTGGGATAGGGAATGAAAAACTGTTTTTT
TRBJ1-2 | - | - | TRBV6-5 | CASSPGSNYGYTF | TGTGCCAGCAGCCCCGGGTCTAACTATGGCTACACCTTC
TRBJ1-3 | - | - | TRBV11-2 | CASSLGRDGNTIYF | TGTGCCAGCAGCTTAGGCAGGGATGGAAACACCATATATTTT
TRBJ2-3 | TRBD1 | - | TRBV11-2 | CASSPGQGVADTQYF | TGTGCCAGCAGCCCTGGACAGGGGGTAGCAGATACGCAGTATTTT
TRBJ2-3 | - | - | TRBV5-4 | CASTPLGAGDTQYF | TGTGCCAGCACCCCTTTAGGGGCCGGGGATACGCAGTATTTT
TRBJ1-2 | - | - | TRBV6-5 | CASSIDRRGYTF | TGTGCCAGCAGTATCGACAGGAGAGGCTACACCTTC
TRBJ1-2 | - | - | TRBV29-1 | CSVGSGRNYGYTF | TGCAGCGTGGGGTCAGGGCGAAACTATGGCTACACCTTC
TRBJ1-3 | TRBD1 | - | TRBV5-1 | CASSLQGDSGNTIYF | TGCGCCAGCAGCCTACAGGGGGACTCTGGAAACACCATATATTTT
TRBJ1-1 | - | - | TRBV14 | CASSQAGKTGYTEAFF | TGTGCCAGCAGCCAAGCTGGAAAGACGGGATACACTGAAGCTTTCTTT
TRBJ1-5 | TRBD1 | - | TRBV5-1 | CASSLGQGVQPQHF | TGCGCCAGCAGCTTAGGACAGGGAGTTCAGCCCCAGCATTTT
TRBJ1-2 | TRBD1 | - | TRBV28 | CASSPWTGGVGYGYTF | TGTGCCAGCAGTCCATGGACAGGGGGCGTCGGCTATGGCTACACCTTC
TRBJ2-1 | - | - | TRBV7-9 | CASSPFNEQFF | TGTGCCAGCAGCCCGTTCAATGAGCAGTTCTTC
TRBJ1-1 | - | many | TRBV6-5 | CASSSQTSVAFF | TGTGCCAGCAGTTCTCAGACCTCGGTAGCTTTCTTT
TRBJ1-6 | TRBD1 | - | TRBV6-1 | CASTDGTGSTSSPLHF | TGTGCCAGCACTGACGGGACAGGGAGTACGAGTTCACCCCTCCACTTT
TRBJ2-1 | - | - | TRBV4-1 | CASSQEFNWPVLSAYNEQFF | TGCGCCAGCAGCCAAGAATTTAACTGGCCCGTTCTATCGGCCTACAATGAGCAGTTCTTC
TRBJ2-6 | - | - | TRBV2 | CASSRAFGANVLTF | TGTGCCAGCAGCAGGGCGTTCGGGGCCAACGTCCTGACTTTC
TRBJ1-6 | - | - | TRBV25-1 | CASSATAKGDSPLHF | TGTGCCAGCAGTGCGACAGCGAAAGGGGATTCACCCCTCCACTTT
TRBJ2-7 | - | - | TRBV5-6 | CASSSQPYEQYF | TGTGCCAGCAGCTCGCAACCCTACGAGCAGTACTTC
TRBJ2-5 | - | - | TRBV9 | CASSVEQGRKTQYF | TGTGCCAGCAGCGTAGAACAGGGGAGGAAGACCCAGTACTTC
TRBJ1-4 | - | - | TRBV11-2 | CASSLDRNEKLFF | TGTGCCAGCAGCTTAGACAGGAATGAAAAACTGTTTTTT
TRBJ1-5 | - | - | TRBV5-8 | CASSLLGGYSNQPQHF | TGTGCCAGCAGCTTACTGGGGGGTTATAGCAATCAGCCCCAGCATTTT
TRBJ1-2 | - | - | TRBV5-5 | CASSLNSGVNYGYTF | TGTGCCAGCAGCTTGAACTCAGGGGTTAACTATGGCTACACCTTC
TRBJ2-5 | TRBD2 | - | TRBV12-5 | CASGLGGTSGDQETQYF | TGTGCTAGTGGTTTGGGAGGGACTAGCGGGGATCAAGAGACCCAGTACTTC
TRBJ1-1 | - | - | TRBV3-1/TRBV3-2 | CASSRGGNTEAFF | TGTGCCAGCAGCCGGGGTGGGAACACTGAAGCTTTCTTT
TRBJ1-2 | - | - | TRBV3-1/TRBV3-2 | CASRDLNYGYTF | TGTGCCAGCAGAGATCTAAACTATGGCTACACCTTC
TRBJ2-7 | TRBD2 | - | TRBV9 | CASSVGLAGGREQYF | TGTGCCAGCAGCGTAGGGCTAGCGGGAGGAAGGGAGCAGTACTTC
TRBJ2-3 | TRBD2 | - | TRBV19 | CASSIVGLPSDTQYF | TGTGCCAGTAGTATAGTGGGACTACCGTCAGATACGCAGTATTTT
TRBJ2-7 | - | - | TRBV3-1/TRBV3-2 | CASSQGRSSNYEQYF | TGTGCCAGCAGCCAAGGAAGGAGTAGTAACTACGAGCAGTACTTC
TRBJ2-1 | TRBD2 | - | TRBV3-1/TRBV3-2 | CASSPGTSGNNEQFF | TGTGCCAGCAGCCCCGGGACTAGCGGTAACAATGAGCAGTTCTTC
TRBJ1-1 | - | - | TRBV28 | CASSYPNTEAFF | TGTGCCAGCAGTTACCCGAACACTGAAGCTTTCTTT
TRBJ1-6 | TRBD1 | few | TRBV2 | CASRDRVGVISPLHF | TGTGCCAGCCGGGACAGGGTTGGGGTAATTTCACCCCTCCACTTT
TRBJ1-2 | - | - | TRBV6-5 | CASSPDFYNGYTF | TGTGCCAGCAGCCCGGACTTCTACAATGGCTACACCTTC
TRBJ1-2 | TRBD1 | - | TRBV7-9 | CASSPPTGALYGYTF | TGTGCCAGCAGTCCACCTACAGGGGCTTTATATGGCTACACCTTC
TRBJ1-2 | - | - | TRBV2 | CASSGYGGRDGYTF | TGTGCCAGCAGTGGATACGGAGGAAGGGATGGCTACACCTTC
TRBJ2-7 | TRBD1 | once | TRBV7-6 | CASSSQVGTGINEQYF | TGTGCCAGCAGCTCCCAGGTGGGGACAGGGATCAACGAGCAGTACTTC
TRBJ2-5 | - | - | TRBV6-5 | CASSYSTGEGTQYF | TGTGCCAGCAGTTACTCGACCGGTGAGGGGACCCAGTACTTC
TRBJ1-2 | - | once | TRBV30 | CAKRGDIDGYTF | TGTGCCAAAAGGGGGGATATAGATGGCTACACCTTC
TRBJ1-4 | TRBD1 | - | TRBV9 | CASSGGQGYEKLFF | TGTGCCAGCAGCGGCGGACAGGGTTACGAAAAACTGTTTTTT
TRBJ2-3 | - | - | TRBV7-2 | CASSLDTDTQYF | TGTGCCAGCAGCCTAGACACAGATACGCAGTATTTT
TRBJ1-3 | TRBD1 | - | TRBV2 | CASSLTGVGNTIYF | TGTGCCAGCAGTCTAACAGGGGTGGGAAACACCATATATTTT
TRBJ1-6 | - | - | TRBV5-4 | CASSSNSYNSPLHF | TGTGCCAGCAGCTCAAATTCCTATAATTCACCCCTCCACTTT
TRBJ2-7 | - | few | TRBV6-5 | CASSPQPGTLYEQYF | TGTGCCAGCAGTCCTCAACCCGGGACCCTCTACGAGCAGTACTTC
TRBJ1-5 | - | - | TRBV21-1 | CASSPRGQGSNQPQHF | TGTGCCAGCAGCCCACGGGGACAGGGGTCGAATCAGCCCCAGCATTTT
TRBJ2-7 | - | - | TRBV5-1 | CASSNRGLGEQYF | TGCGCCAGCAGCAACCGGGGTCTAGGTGAGCAGTACTTC
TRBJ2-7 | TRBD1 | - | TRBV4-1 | CASSRVTGTGNYEQYF | TGCGCCAGCAGCCGGGTCACCGGGACAGGGAACTACGAGCAGTACTTC
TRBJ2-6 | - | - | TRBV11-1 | CASTLPGLSGANVLTF | TGTGCCAGCACCCTCCCGGGCCTCTCTGGGGCCAACGTCCTGACTTTC
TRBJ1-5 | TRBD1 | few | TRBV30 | CAWSTDRGYQPQHF | TGTGCCTGGAGTACCGACAGGGGGTATCAGCCCCAGCATTTT
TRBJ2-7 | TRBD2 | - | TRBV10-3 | CAISESGGVGEQYF | TGTGCCATCAGTGAGTCCGGGGGGGTTGGGGAGCAGTACTTC
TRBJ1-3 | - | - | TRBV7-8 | CASSLDRNTIYF | TGTGCCAGCAGCTTGGATAGAAACACCATATATTTT
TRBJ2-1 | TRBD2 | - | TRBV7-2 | CASSSRMGLAGDNEQFF | TGTGCCAGCAGCTCCCGGATGGGACTAGCGGGAGACAATGAGCAGTTCTTC
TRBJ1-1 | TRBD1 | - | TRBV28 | CASSLPGGMDTEAFF | TGTGCCAGCAGTTTACCAGGGGGTATGGACACTGAAGCTTTCTTT
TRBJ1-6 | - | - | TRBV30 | CASREGPYNSPLHF | TGTGCTTCCAGGGAGGGCCCCTATAATTCACCCCTCCACTTT
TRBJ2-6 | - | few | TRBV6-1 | CASSEEVAGRRGSGANVLTF | TGTGCCAGCAGTGAAGAAGTTGCAGGCCGAAGGGGCTCTGGGGCCAACGTCCTGACTTTC
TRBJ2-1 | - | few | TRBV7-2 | CASSQAPYRARGDNEQFF | TGTGCCAGCAGTCAGGCTCCCTACAGGGCCAGAGGGGACAATGAGCAGTTCTTC
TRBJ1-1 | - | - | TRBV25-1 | CASRAPEGGHTEAFF | TGTGCCAGCAGGGCCCCGGAGGGGGGTCACACTGAAGCTTTCTTT